This T cell receptor (beta chain) was sequenced during a study of blood T cell repertoires in COVID-19. Study-wide background: The analysed material was cDNA or gDNA that came from T cells, B-cell-depleted T cells, or PBMCs.

Original data processing: From reference gene primer amplification, estimates of nucleated cell counts were derived. Assay used: immunoSEQ multiplex PCR; TCRdb lists only in-frame clones, some missing. V and J calls and clone size are those listed in that table; D and trimming were worked out from the DNA. The table lists over 350,000 clones, around nine tenths of them singletons. This TCR was sampled from a woman in her 30s with acute COVID-19. Sequencing was performed on PBMCs or T cells enriched from blood (not recorded which).

CDR3 region: CASSLGGGPDTQYF. The CDR3 DNA sequence: TGTGCCAGCAGCTTAGGGGGGGGCCCAGATACGCAGTATTTT. The gene calls are TRBV7-2 and TRBJ2-3; the D gene is possibly TRBD2 (7 bases). V was shortened by 1 base and J by 4 bases, with 9 bases between the two germline ends. This CDR3 is built from 14 residues. Germline V CDR1 and CDR2: SGHTA, FQGNSA.